This TCR beta chain comes out of a study of T cell responses to AZD1222 COVID-19 vaccine. Overall study results and limits: White British donors predominated, females outnumbered males, and clonal diversity was possibly underestimated. Unmutated regions of variants are reportedly targeted by nearly half of spike-specific TCRs. Spike-specific TCR breadth rose after two AZD1222 doses, and depth rose as well. Repertoire sampling was restricted to post-peak T cell response timepoints.

The table came from immunoSEQ multiplex PCR; TCRdb's copy has only in-frame clones and leaves some out. The table has 110,000 to 150,000 clones, 70% to 90% seen once. Turning to this clone: Its target is not known.

Unmatched junction bases numbered 10, after V lost 2 bases and J lost 0 bases. Germline loops: CDR1 MNHEY, CDR2 SVGEGT. There are 19 residues in the CDR3. The source of this sequence is an adult in good health. J is TRBJ2-3 and V is TRBV6-2 or TRBV6-3, with 11 bases identical to TRBD2. The source material was peripheral blood, sampled on day 0 of AZD1222 vaccination. The CDR3 DNA reads as TGTGCCAGCAGTTACCCGCTAGCGGGAGGTTCCTCTAGCACAGATACGCAGTATTTT. Encoded protein: CASSYPLAGGSSSTDTQYF.